This T cell receptor beta chain was identified during a study of cytomegalovirus exposure and HLA in healthy donors (TCRdb year 2017). With regard to the full study: According to a later analysis, one platform produced both the roughly 120 validation repertoires and the 666 repertoires of the first cohort. To predict cytomegalovirus infection status, the study brought together high-throughput TCR immunosequencing, statistical association of individual TCRs with disease status, and machine learning. In addition to the first cohort of several hundred subjects, a separate validation cohort of around 110 different subjects was used. The study aimed to test whether cataloging public T cell receptors could reveal signatures of past pathogen exposure. What the study reported, not specific to this receptor: In a later analysis, TCRs clustered in the first cohort were found to also tend to co-occur in the 130 or so validation repertoires, with approximately 94% of cluster scores above 0. The authors suggested that the approach could potentially be extended to other disease states and immunological phenotypes. In vitro tests confirmed that three of the cytomegalovirus-associated TCR beta chains recognize cytomegalovirus antigens. Cytomegalovirus status was reported to be diagnosed by the classifier with high specificity and sensitivity in both the original and validation cohorts. All 120 or so repertoires were used to score co-occurrence in the validation cohort in a later analysis, because that analysis had no HLA typing for the cohort. The study gave a list of some 150 TCR beta chains associated with cytomegalovirus. Across donors, most TCR sequences were observed very rarely, whereas some public TCRs were present in many individuals.

Libraries were constructed by the immunoSEQ multiplex PCR assay. As for how the authors treated the data: A statistical classification framework was built for diagnosing cytomegalovirus status from the catalog of TCR beta chain sequences. This immuneACCESS table, as held by TCRdb, lists in-frame sequences with V and J called but not all clones. Of the missing ones, under half trace to an unresolved V gene in checked studies; the others have no known cause. That table furnishes V, J and clone size, whereas the DNA furnished D and trimming. The sample includes more than 150,000 clones, with 80% to 85% observed a single time. Approximately 3% of the sample belongs to the ten largest clones. The donors were included in the validation cohort of over a hundred subjects, a group kept apart from the roughly 670-subject first cohort. For CDR1 and CDR2, the germline V gene lists SGHVS and FQNEAQ. The CDR3 numbers 14 residues from cysteine through phenylalanine. Only CDR3 DNA remains: 42 bases, in frame from the first base.

As concerns this clone: This clone's antigen is unknown. The junction does not match germline at one end; this may be a read error.

The receptor was derived from a woman aged 18-29 years in good health and CMV-seropositive. This receptor chain uses TRBV7-8 and TRBJ2-7; 7 central nucleotides agree with TRBD1. Sequencing was carried out using PBMCs. The sequenced DNA is TGTGCCAGCAGTCTACGGGACAGCCCCTACGGGCAGTACTTC. It specifies CASSLRDSPYGQYF.